This T cell receptor beta chain was identified during a study of blood T cell repertoires in COVID-19. Study details: Sites in the United States, Italy and Spain provided acute and convalescent COVID-19 samples. The analysed material was cDNA or gDNA that came from T cells, B-cell-depleted T cells, or PBMCs.

Original processing notes: Amplification from reference gene primers served as the basis for estimated nucleated cell counts. The method was immunoSEQ multiplex PCR; TCRdb's version includes in-frame clones alone and lacks a portion of them. The D gene and trimming were derived from the DNA, and the V and J assignments and clone size from that table. The table lists 250,000 to 350,000 clones, around 88% of them singletons, with 1% to 1.5% in the top ten. This clone was counted once. Material for sequencing was peripheral blood. This TCR came from a woman between 45 and 60 years old with acute or convalescent COVID-19.

DNA for the CDR3: TGTGCCAGCAGCCAAGACAGGGGCCGGAATTCACCCCTCCACTTT. This encodes CASSQDRGRNSPLHF. The chain carries TRBV4-2 and TRBJ1-6, with D possibly TRBD1 on 6 matching bases. Trimming stripped 0 bases from V and 7 bases from J, with 10 bases between. The CDR3 sequence is 15 residues long. CDR1 LGHNA and CDR2 YNFKEQ come from the germline V gene.